The T cell receptor beta chain described here comes from a study of beta chain features in type 1 diabetes. Across the whole study: Regarding age, gender and cell yields, patients proved similar to healthy donors.

Comments on this clone: Its antigen is as yet unknown.

Points from the study as a whole: Among all four CD4+ subsets, Type 1 diabetes patients had TCRB CDR3s that were moderately but significantly shorter. cDNA-based sequencing might over-represent cells highly expressing TCR. Shorter templates may be favored by PCR, equally so in patients and controls.

CDR1 is MNHEY, CDR2 SMNVEV, per germline (reference sequence). The CDR3 is 11 residues long. Trimming left V 7 bases short and J 7 bases short, with 8 bases between. The sequenced template was cDNA made from the entire isolated RNA. Approximately 3.9 million reads per sample were averaged for naive, central memory and regulatory samples. Sequenced by immunoSEQ multiplex PCR; TCRdb stores in-frame clones only, minus some. This table holds a few hundred thousand clones, over 9% found once. This chain joins TRBV27 and TRBJ2-1; TRBD2 is a possible D gene (6 bases). The sequenced sample consisted of central memory CD4+ T cells from blood. The sequence was collected from a man aged 30 to 45 with type 1 diabetes. CDR3 region: CASTSGNEQFF. Here the CDR3 DNA reads TGTGCCAGCACCAGCGGGAATGAGCAGTTCTTC.